The 5 T cell receptor beta chains listed next were all sequenced from one sample in a study of radiation and T cells in renal cell carcinoma. As to time point: blood 4 weeks post-SBRT, at nephrectomy. Treatment here: 15 Gy SBRT to primary tumor, nephrectomy 4 weeks later. Sequenced by immunoSEQ multiplex PCR; TCRdb stores in-frame clones only, minus some. The sample gives roughly 64,000 clones, roughly 80% of which show up once; 6.5% to 7.5% is in the top ten. Specimen: blood, collected from a patient whose treatment included radiotherapy and nephrectomy. The source is a man aged 55-75 years with renal cell carcinoma.

Written as DNA, the CDR3 is TGTGCCAGTAAACCAGGAATTAATCAGCCCCAGCATTTT. Encoded protein: CASKPGINQPQHF. The chain links TRBV2 to TRBJ1-5; D uncertain. Germline loops: CDR1 SNHLY, CDR2 FYNNEI. This CDR3 is 13 amino acids long. Deletions cut 9 bases from V and 4 bases from J, with 13 bases between. Variable domain in full (rest from reference TRBV2 and TRBJ1-5): EPEVTQTPSHQVTQMGQEVILRCVPISNHLYFYWYRQILGQKVEFLVSFYNNEISEKSEIFDDQFSVERPDGSNFTLKIRSTKLEDSAMYFCASKPGINQPQHFGDGTRLSIL.

The chain employs TRBV27 and TRBJ2-3; 10 positions match TRBD1. J lost 3 bases, V lost 2 bases, and 5 bases had no gene match. The CDR3 sequence is 16 residues long. From germline, CDR1 is MNHEY and CDR2 SMNVEV (reference sequence). CDR3 nucleotide sequence: TGTGCCAGCAGTTTACCCCGGGACAGGGGAACAGATACGCAGTATTTT. The encoded protein is CASSLPRDRGTDTQYF.

The V gene is TRBV29-1, the J gene TRBJ1-4; D gene unclear. CDR1 and CDR2 (germline): SQVTM, ANQGSEA. The CDR3 totals 13 residues. V was trimmed by 6 bases and J by 6 bases, leaving 14 bases between them. The chain's CDR3 is CSVRAPADEKLFF. CDR3 DNA: TGCAGCGTCCGGGCCCCCGCGGATGAAAAACTGTTTTTT.

The J gene is TRBJ2-2, the V gene TRBV5-1, with TRBD2 matching 13 bases. The germline gives CDR1 SGHRS, CDR2 YFSETQ. V lost 3 bases, J lost 4 bases, and 9 bases stayed unmatched. The CDR3 is made up of 18 amino acids. CDR3: CASSSVLAGGPGTGELFF. Written as DNA, the CDR3 is TGCGCCAGCAGCTCCGTACTAGCGGGAGGGCCGGGCACCGGGGAGCTGTTTTTT.

The chain has TRBV18 and TRBJ1-3; tentative D call: TRBD1 (6 bases). The germline V and J ends were trimmed by 3 bases and 8 bases, with 14 bases remaining between them. The CDR3 contains 14 residues. Per germline, CDR1 KGHSH and CDR2 LQKENI. DNA of the CDR3: TGTGCCAGCTCACCCAGACAGGCGGGCGACACCATATATTTT. Protein: CASSPRQAGDTIYF.